These 14 T cell receptor beta chains originate from one sample sequenced in a study of vaccination and CD4 T cells after COVID-19. Their antigen targets remain unknown. The Oncomine TCR Beta short-read assay was applied to DNA of cultured CD4+ T cells. A single record per CDR3 protein comes from TCRdb applying MiXCR to the PCR reads. This table holds 6,600 or so distinct CDR3 sequences, about a third found once. Treatment denoted: roughly 10-day PBMC culture with coronavirus spike peptide pools or control peptides (ViraFEST assay). Ahead of the COVID-19 pandemic (2011-2018), the CD4+ T cells of the unexposed donor were collected. Sequencing was done on a sample of CD4+ T cells from blood, cultured in vitro. The receptor set was obtained from a human donor in good health.

The gene calls are TRBV14 and TRBJ2-3, with TRBD2 matching over 9 bases. Germline lookup yields CDR1 SGHDN and CDR2 FVKESK. The CDR3 sequence is 15 residues long. Trimming at V came to 1 base and at J to 4 bases, leaving 3 bases not matched to a gene. DNA of the CDR3: TGTGCCAGCAGCCAAGGTAGCGGGGGTTCAGATACGCAGTATTTT. Amino acids: CASSQGSGGSDTQYF. Variable domain in full (rest from reference TRBV14 and TRBJ2-3): EAGVTQFPSHSVIEKGQTVTLRCDPISGHDNLYWYRRVMGKEIKFLLHFVKESKQDESGMPNNRFLAERTGGTYSTLKVQPAELEDSGVYFCASSQGSGGSDTQYFGPGTRLTVL.

The rearrangement links TRBV30 to TRBJ2-7; D uncertain. V dropped 0 bases and J dropped 4 bases, with 4 bases sitting between them. Germline V gene sequence: CDR1 GTSNPN, CDR2 SVGIG (reference sequence). The CDR3 is 11 residues long. The CDR3 protein is CAWSVGYEQYF. The CDR3 DNA is TGTGCCTGGAGTGTGGGGTACGAGCAGTACTTC.

This clonotype is termed medium-sized. The chain uses TRBV6-1 and TRBJ1-5; maybe TRBD1 (6 bases). V was pared by 11 bases and J by 4 bases, with 15 bases between. The CDR3 loop spans 13 amino acids. Germline V CDR1 and CDR2: MNHNS, SASEGT. The CDR3 region has the DNA TGTGCCGGTCCGGGACACCCAAATCAGCCCCAGCATTTT. Amino acids: CAGPGHPNQPQHF.

The rearrangement joins TRBV4-2 to TRBJ1-1; D is undetermined. Trimming left V 1 base short and J 1 base short, with 4 bases between. Germline CDR1 LGHNA, CDR2 YNFKEQ. CDR3 length equals 13 residues. The CDR3 here is CASSQVGNTEAFF. CDR3 DNA: TGTGCCAGCAGCCAAGTCGGGAACACTGAAGCTTTCTTT.

V usage is TRBV9 and J usage is TRBJ1-5; D gene uncertain. This CDR3 is built from 14 residues. Trimming took 4 bases from V and 7 from J, leaving 15 bases between them. The germline CDR1 and CDR2 sequences are SGDLS and YYNGEE. The CDR3 here is CASSTTSMRQPQHF. CDR3 in DNA: TGTGCCAGCAGCACAACAAGCATGCGGCAGCCCCAGCATTTT.

The CDR3 DNA reads as TGTGCCAGCAGTAACGGACTAGCCGGGGATGAGCAGTTCTTC. Its translation: CASSNGLAGDEQFF. This chain links TRBV6-1 with TRBJ2-1; 8 bases align to TRBD2. The CDR3 contains 14 residues. Germline lookup yields CDR1 MNHNS and CDR2 SASEGT. Losses at the gene ends were 5 bases for V and 8 bases for J; bases not matched to a gene: 8.

The chain joins TRBV18 to TRBJ1-1; tentative D call: TRBD1 (6 bases). CDR1 and CDR2 (germline): KGHSH, LQKENI. V lost 6 bases and J lost 1, with 15 bases in between. This CDR3 is built from 15 residues. The CDR3 nucleotides read TGTGCCAGCTCGGCTGGGGGGGCGGAGAACACTGAAGCTTTCTTT. It is translated as CASSAGGAENTEAFF.

This chain connects TRBV20-1 to TRBJ1-3, with D hard to call. Deletions cut 4 bases from V and 0 bases from J, with 10 bases between. Germline loops: CDR1 DFQATT, CDR2 SNEGSKA (reference sequence). CDR3 length: 14 amino acids. CDR3 in DNA: TGCAGTGCTACCCATGCCGCCTCTGGAAACACCATATATTTT. Protein product: CSATHAASGNTIYF.

This CDR3 reads CSVRGMYGPQHF. CDR3 bases: TGCAGCGTAAGGGGAATGTACGGGCCCCAGCATTTT. This sequence joins TRBV29-1 and TRBJ1-5, with a tentative D call TRBD1 (5 bases). V lost 6 bases, J lost 9 bases, and 15 bases lay in between. The CDR3 sequence is 12 residues long. CDR1 is SQVTM and CDR2 is ANQGSEA in the germline V gene.

V gene TRBV18 combines with J gene TRBJ1-6; perhaps TRBD1 as D (5 bases). V was clipped by 4 bases and J by 0 bases, with 13 bases between them. The CDR3 length is 17 residues. The germline V gene encodes CDR1 KGHSH and CDR2 LQKENI. CDR3 residues: CASSRQQASSYNSPLHF. The CDR3 DNA follows: TGTGCCAGCTCACGACAACAGGCTAGCTCCTATAATTCACCCCTCCACTTT. The entire variable domain, with the rest obtained from reference TRBV18 and TRBJ1-6, is as follows: NAGVMQNPRHLVRRRGQEARLRCSPMKGHSHVYWYRQLPEEGLKFMVYLQKENIIDESGMPKERFSAEFPKEGPSILRIQQVVRGDSAAYFCASSRQQASSYNSPLHFGNGTRLTVT.

J is TRBJ1-5 and V is TRBV4-1; 10 bases map to TRBD1. Germline V gene data show CDR1 as MGHRA and CDR2 as YSYEKL. V lost 3 bases, J lost 4 bases, and 6 bases stayed unmatched. The CDR3 has 16 amino acids. The CDR3 protein is CASSHQDRGDNQPQHF. CDR3 coding DNA: TGCGCCAGCAGCCATCAGGACAGGGGGGATAATCAGCCCCAGCATTTT.

The CDR3 sequence: CSKMTRQGERGTEAFF. Here the CDR3 DNA reads TGCAGTAAAATGACTAGACAGGGCGAGAGGGGGACTGAAGCTTTCTTT. V is TRBV20-1 and J is TRBJ1-1, with 7 bases aligning to TRBD1. CDR1 and CDR2 from the germline V gene are DFQATT and SNEGSKA (reference sequence). CDR3 size: 16 residues. J was trimmed by 5 bases and V by 8 bases; bases with no gene match: 20.

The DNA for the CDR3 is TGTGCCAGCAGCTCACAGGATTCCTCCTACGAGCAGTACTTC. This translates into CASSSQDSSYEQYF. The chain employs TRBV6-1 and TRBJ2-7; the D gene is possibly TRBD1 (5 bases). This CDR3 region has 14 residues. Germline lookup yields CDR1 MNHNS and CDR2 SASEGT. V lost 6 bases and J lost 0, with 12 bases in between.

This clonotype has a handful of counts. V usage is TRBV14 and J usage is TRBJ2-4, with 8 bases lining up with TRBD2. Germline CDR1 is SGHDN and CDR2 is FVKESK. The V and J ends lost 5 bases and 9 bases, in that order; junction bases with no gene match: 3. This CDR3 is built from 12 residues. The CDR3 here is CASSASGSIQYF. CDR3 DNA: TGTGCCAGCAGCGCTAGCGGGTCCATTCAGTACTTC. Based on the CDR3 plus reference TRBV14 and TRBJ2-4, the full variable domain is EAGVTQFPSHSVIEKGQTVTLRCDPISGHDNLYWYRRVMGKEIKFLLHFVKESKQDESGMPNNRFLAERTGGTYSTLKVQPAELEDSGVYFCASSASGSIQYFGAGTRLSVL.